A selection of T cell receptor beta chains follows, all from one sample in a study of blood T cell repertoires in COVID-19. The table came from immunoSEQ multiplex PCR; TCRdb's copy has only in-frame clones and leaves some out. The table includes under 350,000 clones, approximately 85% detected once. Sequenced material: peripheral blood. These receptors all come from a woman aged 65 to 85 with acute or convalescent COVID-19. Both conserved end residues are trimmed from each CDR3. The order of the fields is clone size, V gene, J gene, CDR3 protein. Clone size, where shown, is once, few, many, or a class for clones that have expanded.

clone_size: NA
v_call: TRBV6-1
j_call: TRBJ1-2
cdr3_aa: ASSDRGNGANYGYT

clone_size: NA
v_call: TRBV3-1/TRBV3-2
j_call: TRBJ2-2
cdr3_aa: ATERRGTGELF

clone_size: NA
v_call: TRBV6-5
j_call: TRBJ1-2
cdr3_aa: ASSPGGGANYGYT

clone_size: NA
v_call: TRBV3-1/TRBV3-2
j_call: TRBJ2-5
cdr3_aa: ASSLGRRGGRQTQY

clone_size: NA
v_call: TRBV11-2
j_call: TRBJ2-1
cdr3_aa: ASSHTSGGANEQF

clone_size: once
v_call: TRBV6-5
j_call: TRBJ2-1
cdr3_aa: ASSYGGRNNEQF

clone_size: NA
v_call: TRBV2
j_call: TRBJ2-1
cdr3_aa: ASREQGTGNPHEQF

clone_size: NA
v_call: TRBV6-5
j_call: TRBJ2-4
cdr3_aa: ASSGQEGKNIQY

clone_size: NA
v_call: TRBV27
j_call: TRBJ1-2
cdr3_aa: ASSLDRGQGYT

clone_size: NA
v_call: TRBV5-4
j_call: TRBJ2-3
cdr3_aa: ASSVGGASGMIGTQY

clone_size: NA
v_call: TRBV3-1/TRBV3-2
j_call: TRBJ2-5
cdr3_aa: ASSHRWTQY

clone_size: NA
v_call: TRBV6-5
j_call: TRBJ2-1
cdr3_aa: ASSPDSEGYNEQF

clone_size: NA
v_call: TRBV5-4
j_call: TRBJ1-2
cdr3_aa: ASSLDRRGGYT

clone_size: NA
v_call: TRBV2
j_call: TRBJ2-3
cdr3_aa: ASSLDRGVSDTQY

clone_size: few
v_call: TRBV2
j_call: TRBJ1-2
cdr3_aa: ASSVGQGRNYGYT

clone_size: NA
v_call: TRBV10-1
j_call: TRBJ2-2
cdr3_aa: ASSRGNTGELF

clone_size: few
v_call: TRBV2
j_call: TRBJ1-6
cdr3_aa: ASTPGAYNSPLH

clone_size: NA
v_call: TRBV11-2
j_call: TRBJ1-1
cdr3_aa: ASSPQGAQNTEAF

clone_size: NA
v_call: TRBV5-1
j_call: TRBJ1-5
cdr3_aa: ASSPDSEVGPQH

clone_size: NA
v_call: TRBV7-3
j_call: TRBJ2-7
cdr3_aa: ASSLLPGRGHEQY

clone_size: NA
v_call: TRBV2
j_call: TRBJ1-1
cdr3_aa: ASRPNYRGRKAF

clone_size: NA
v_call: TRBV18
j_call: TRBJ1-3
cdr3_aa: ASSPPGGYSGNTIY

clone_size: NA
v_call: TRBV27
j_call: TRBJ2-7
cdr3_aa: ASTLYEQY

clone_size: few
v_call: TRBV4-1
j_call: TRBJ1-2
cdr3_aa: ASSVRVPREVGYT

clone_size: NA
v_call: TRBV6-6
j_call: TRBJ2-2
cdr3_aa: ASSWGQNTGELF

clone_size: NA
v_call: TRBV7-2
j_call: TRBJ1-4
cdr3_aa: ASSPKMGQGEEKLF

clone_size: NA
v_call: TRBV19
j_call: TRBJ2-5
cdr3_aa: ASSSQQGPQETQY

clone_size: NA
v_call: TRBV9
j_call: TRBJ1-2
cdr3_aa: ASSTSRGDNGYT

clone_size: NA
v_call: TRBV7-2
j_call: TRBJ2-2
cdr3_aa: ASTGGQTASGELF

clone_size: few
v_call: TRBV5-1
j_call: TRBJ2-7
cdr3_aa: ASQAVRGQGSAEQY

clone_size: NA
v_call: TRBV5-1
j_call: TRBJ2-2
cdr3_aa: ASSSGTGATGELF

clone_size: NA
v_call: TRBV18
j_call: TRBJ2-3
cdr3_aa: ASSEGLAGDTQY

clone_size: NA
v_call: TRBV7-6
j_call: TRBJ2-5
cdr3_aa: ASSPTGVGTQY

clone_size: NA
v_call: TRBV7-9
j_call: TRBJ1-1
cdr3_aa: ASSFERGTEAF

clone_size: NA
v_call: TRBV20-1
j_call: TRBJ1-2
cdr3_aa: SASDRAYGYT

clone_size: NA
v_call: TRBV5-5
j_call: TRBJ2-3
cdr3_aa: ASSRRGADTQY

clone_size: once
v_call: TRBV12-3/TRBV12-4
j_call: TRBJ2-1
cdr3_aa: ASSPTTGEQF

clone_size: NA
v_call: TRBV6-2/TRBV6-3
j_call: TRBJ2-1
cdr3_aa: ASSSLAGEQF

clone_size: NA
v_call: TRBV5-4
j_call: TRBJ2-3
cdr3_aa: ASSLEREDTQY

clone_size: NA
v_call: TRBV20-1
j_call: TRBJ2-5
cdr3_aa: SASIPTGMRETQY

clone_size: few
v_call: TRBV3-1/TRBV3-2
j_call: TRBJ1-1
cdr3_aa: ASSQQGGGAF

clone_size: few
v_call: TRBV7-9
j_call: TRBJ1-3
cdr3_aa: ASSPRLDTIY

clone_size: NA
v_call: TRBV21-1
j_call: TRBJ1-5
cdr3_aa: ASSKTARGQPQH

clone_size: NA
v_call: TRBV3-1/TRBV3-2
j_call: TRBJ1-6
cdr3_aa: ASSQRTGNSPLH

clone_size: NA
v_call: TRBV4-2
j_call: TRBJ2-7
cdr3_aa: ASSQGRDSLSYEQY

clone_size: once
v_call: TRBV5-1
j_call: TRBJ2-3
cdr3_aa: ASSLSSGTDTQY

clone_size: NA
v_call: TRBV3-1/TRBV3-2
j_call: TRBJ2-5
cdr3_aa: ASSPGSGASETQY

clone_size: NA
v_call: TRBV3-1/TRBV3-2
j_call: TRBJ1-5
cdr3_aa: ASSPSRQAPIPQH

clone_size: once
v_call: TRBV3-1/TRBV3-2
j_call: TRBJ1-6
cdr3_aa: ASSQVDRNSPLH